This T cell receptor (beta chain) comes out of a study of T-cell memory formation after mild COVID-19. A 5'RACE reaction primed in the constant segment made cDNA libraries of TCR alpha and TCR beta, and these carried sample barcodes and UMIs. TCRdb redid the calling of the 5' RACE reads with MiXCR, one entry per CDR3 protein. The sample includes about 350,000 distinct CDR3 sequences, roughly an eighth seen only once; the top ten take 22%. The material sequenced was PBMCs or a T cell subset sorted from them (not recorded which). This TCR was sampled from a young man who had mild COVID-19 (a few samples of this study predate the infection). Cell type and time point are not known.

The CDR3 DNA reads as TGTGCCAGCAGCTTGGACAGGGACCATACGCAGTATTTT. As protein: CASSLDRDHTQYF. This sequence joins TRBV11-2 and TRBJ2-3; 8 bases match TRBD1. Germline V gene data show CDR1 as SGHAT and CDR2 as FQNNGV. V lost 3 bases, J lost 7 bases, and 3 bases stayed unmatched. This CDR3 region has 13 residues.